The subject of this entry is one TCR beta chain. Trimming cost V 4 bases and J 9 bases, with 23 bases left between them. This CDR3 has 15 residues. Germline CDR1 SGHRS, CDR2 YFSETQ. The data are from a study of blood T cell repertoires in COVID-19. About the research overall: Samples representing acute and convalescent COVID-19 were sourced from the United States, Italy and Spain. The analysed material was cDNA or gDNA that came from T cells, B-cell-depleted T cells, or PBMCs.

In the study's own analysis: Estimation of nucleated cell counts was performed using reference gene primer amplification. Profiled with immunoSEQ multiplex PCR; TCRdb holds only in-frame clones, not every one. The V and J calls and clone size come from that table; D and trimming were worked out from the DNA. The repertoire holds over 60,000 clones, with more than 90% as singletons. This sequence was found in an elderly woman with active or convalescent COVID-19. The chain combines TRBV5-1 with TRBJ2-7; TRBD2 is a possible D gene (5 bases). The sequenced material came from peripheral blood. The CDR3 spells CASSPDASGNTAQYF. The CDR3 DNA reads as TGCGCCAGCAGCCCTGACGCTTCGGGGAACACTGCGCAGTACTTC.